This TCR beta chain was sequenced in a study of memory CD8 T cells in hepatitis C reinfection. The time point is: peak reinfection, 3 to 8 weeks after reinfection detection. Sorted cells were sequenced directly ex vivo without any in vitro expansion. This CDR3 comprises 13 residues. Germline CDR1 MNHEY, CDR2 SMNVEV (reference sequence). V was trimmed by 6 bases and J by 2 bases, leaving 8 bases between them. Clones were read by immunoSEQ multiplex PCR, and TCRdb kept only the in-frame ones, dropping some. This repertoire shows 35,000 to 50,000 clones, approximately 90% found once; its top ten account for around 1.2%.

The V and J genes are TRBV27 and TRBJ1-5; D uncertain. The sequenced sample consisted of naive CD8+ T cells sorted from blood. The source of this sequence is a man aged 18 to 30 with hepatitis C virus infection. This chain's CDR3 is CASREYGNQPQHF. The CDR3 DNA is TGTGCCAGCAGGGAGTATGGCAATCAGCCCCAGCATTTT.